Presented here are 17 T cell receptor beta chains from one specimen sequenced in a study of vaccination and CD4 T cells after COVID-19. Specified treatment: roughly 10-day PBMC culture with coronavirus spike peptide pools or control peptides (ViraFEST assay). Their cognate antigens are unknown. CD4+ T cells that had been cultured provided DNA sequenced with the Oncomine TCR Beta short-read assay. TCRdb re-analysed the PCR reads in MiXCR, keeping a single row per CDR3 protein. The table shows roughly 20,000 distinct CDR3 sequences, with 40% to 55% occurring only once. Material: CD4+ T cells from blood, cultured in vitro, obtained after SARS-CoV-2 vaccination. Receptor source: a human donor who had recovered from COVID-19.

J is TRBJ1-4 and V is TRBV20-1; D gene ambiguous. The CDR3 sequence is 14 residues long. Germline V gene lookup returns CDR1 DFQATT and CDR2 SNEGSKA (reference sequence). Trimming took 6 bases from V and 4 from J, leaving 15 bases between them. CDR3 region: CSALIQTDNEKLFF. DNA of the CDR3: TGCAGTGCCCTGATACAGACCGATAATGAAAAACTGTTTTTT.

This clonotype was detected a few times. The chain couples TRBV7-8 to TRBJ1-1, with D hard to call. Germline lookup yields CDR1 SGHVS and CDR2 FQNEAQ. The V end was cut by 1 base, the J end by 5 bases, with 11 bases between. The CDR3 is made up of 14 amino acids. Here the CDR3 reads CASSLGATQTEAFF. DNA of the CDR3: TGTGCCAGCAGCTTAGGGGCGACGCAGACTGAAGCTTTCTTT.

This clonotype was picked up a small number of times. The V call is TRBV20-1, the J call TRBJ1-1; D is unresolved. This CDR3 region has 11 residues. Trimming took off 6 bases at V and 5 bases at J, with 10 bases between the two ends. In germline, CDR1 is DFQATT, CDR2 SNEGSKA (reference sequence). The CDR3 loop reads CSAPLGTEAFF. For the CDR3, the DNA is TGCAGTGCACCCCTGGGGACTGAAGCTTTCTTT.

In this sample, this clonotype turned up once. The chain couples TRBV4-2 to TRBJ2-7; 9 bases agree with TRBD1. The CDR3 totals 15 residues. Germline CDR1 LGHNA, CDR2 YNFKEQ. The junction had 6 bases not matched to a gene; V was cut back by 4 bases and J by 2 bases. The chain's CDR3 is CASSRIGQGTYEQYF. CDR3 in DNA: TGTGCCAGCAGCCGTATCGGACAGGGGACCTACGAGCAGTACTTC.

This chain links TRBV6-1 with TRBJ1-2, with TRBD1 matching 9 bases. V lost 6 bases, J lost 4 bases, and 9 bases stayed unmatched. Germline V gives CDR1 MNHNS, CDR2 SASEGT. This CDR3 has 15 amino acids. CDR3 bases: TGTGCCAGCAGCAGCCTGGACAGGGGACCCTATGGCTACACCTTC. Translation: CASSSLDRGPYGYTF.

The chain uses TRBV6-1 and TRBJ1-6; D perhaps matches TRBD1 (5 bases). Trimming pared 5 bases from V and 11 bases from J, leaving 16 bases between. The CDR3 loop spans 14 amino acids. Germline V lookup: CDR1 MNHNS, CDR2 SASEGT. CDR3 nucleotide sequence: TGTGCCAGCAGTCCCGGGAACCAGGGTCCACCCCTCCACTTT. Translated: CASSPGNQGPPLHF.

This rearrangement joins TRBV20-1 to TRBJ2-5, with 11 bases identical to TRBD2. The ends lost 3 bases at V and 0 bases at J; junction bases unmatched: 9. CDR1 and CDR2 from the germline V gene are DFQATT and SNEGSKA (reference sequence). The CDR3 has 17 residues. In DNA form, the CDR3 reads TGCAGTGCTAGTTCCCTAGCGGGGGGCTTGTACCAAGAGACCCAGTACTTC. Translating it yields CSASSLAGGLYQETQYF.

The CDR3 here is CATQSGRLGGTQYF. The CDR3 bases are TGTGCCACCCAGAGCGGGAGGCTCGGCGGTACGCAGTATTTT. The V call is TRBV24-1, the J call TRBJ2-3, with TRBD2 identical over 9 bases. Trimming cost V 9 bases and J 8 bases; bases outside gene matches: 11. CDR1 and CDR2 from the germline V gene are KGHDR and SFDVKD. This CDR3 is built from 14 residues.

The rearrangement joins TRBV12-3 or TRBV12-4 to TRBJ2-7; D uncertain. The CDR3 spans 14 residues. Trimming shortened V by 2 bases and J by 3 bases, and 11 bases separated the two germline ends. The DNA for the CDR3 is TGTGCCAGCAGTTTAAGGACGAGTAACTACGAGCAGTACTTC. This gives the protein CASSLRTSNYEQYF.

This clonotype was picked up a small number of times. The chain has TRBV7-9 and TRBJ1-2; the D gene is possibly TRBD1 (5 bases). The germline V and J ends were trimmed by 1 base and 8 bases, with 14 bases remaining between them. Germline assignment: CDR1 SEHNR and CDR2 FQNEAQ (reference sequence). The CDR3 is 14 amino acids. In nucleotides, the CDR3 is TGTGCCAGCAGCTTAGGGGACCGGCCGGGCGGCTACACCTTC. It translates to CASSLGDRPGGYTF.

This rearrangement joins TRBV7-9 to TRBJ1-1; 7 bases align to TRBD1. In germline, CDR1 is SEHNR, CDR2 FQNEAQ (reference sequence). V was clipped by 4 bases and J by 1 base; unmatched bases: 0. CDR3 length: 13 residues. CDR3 residues: CASSWDRNTEAFF. CDR3 nucleotides: TGTGCCAGCAGCTGGGACAGGAACACTGAAGCTTTCTTT.

The chain uses TRBV6-2 or TRBV6-3 and TRBJ1-1; maybe TRBD1 (6 bases). The germline CDR1 and CDR2 sequences are MNHEY and SVGEGT. The CDR3 is 17 amino acids. Trimming left V 6 bases short and J 0 bases short, with 20 bases between. The CDR3 loop reads CASSEAYRAGMNTEAFF. The DNA for the CDR3 is TGTGCCAGCAGCGAAGCTTACAGGGCGGGGATGAACACTGAAGCTTTCTTT.

This chain connects TRBV5-4 to TRBJ1-2; 11 bases map to TRBD1. The CDR3 runs 16 residues. V trimming: 4 bases; J trimming: 4 bases; junction bases outside the gene matches: 9. The germline CDR1 and CDR2 sequences are SGHNT and YYREEE (reference sequence). CDR3 protein: CASSPDRTGGVYGYTF. DNA for the CDR3: TGTGCCAGCAGCCCAGACCGGACAGGGGGCGTCTATGGCTACACCTTC.

The rearrangement joins TRBV20-1 to TRBJ1-5; perhaps TRBD1 as D (5 bases). The CDR3 sequence is 16 residues long. With 2 bases removed from V and 2 bases from J, the gap between germline ends came to 16 bases. Germline CDR1 and CDR2: DFQATT and SNEGSKA (reference sequence). CDR3 amino acids: CSARFPGPLGNQPQHF. The CDR3 nucleotides are TGCAGTGCTAGATTTCCGGGACCCCTTGGCAATCAGCCCCAGCATTTT.

The CDR3 DNA is TGTGCCAGCAGCCTCGATGGGGCAGCCTACGAGCAGTACTTC. It encodes CASSLDGAAYEQYF. The V and J genes are TRBV7-2 and TRBJ2-7, with D perhaps TRBD1 (5 bases). Between the trimmed V and J ends, which lost 5 bases and 2 bases, there was a span of 13 bases. Looked up from germline, CDR1 is SGHTA and CDR2 is FQGNSA. The CDR3 is 14 residues long.

The V call is TRBV5-1, the J call TRBJ1-1; 7 bases are a match to TRBD1. This CDR3 is built from 15 residues. Trimming at V came to 0 bases and at J to 6 bases, leaving 8 bases not matched to a gene. CDR1 is SGHRS and CDR2 is YFSETQ in the germline V gene. The CDR3 here is CASSLEMTGQAEAFF. Here the CDR3 DNA reads TGCGCCAGCAGCTTGGAGATGACAGGGCAAGCTGAAGCTTTCTTT.

The chain recombines TRBV28 with TRBJ1-2; 8 bases agree with TRBD1. Germline CDR1 is MDHEN and CDR2 is SYDVKM. V dropped 3 bases and J dropped 0; count of bases not matched to a gene: 9. This CDR3 has 17 amino acids. DNA of the CDR3: TGTGCCAGCAGTTTGCATAGGACAGGGATAGCTAACTATGGCTACACCTTC. Its translation: CASSLHRTGIANYGYTF.